Below are 6 T cell receptor beta chains sequenced from a single sample in a study of naive and memory T cell subsets. Study-wide results and limits: Especially in CD8 cells, naive repertoires contained a few larger clonotypes, possibly CD45RA-re-expressing memory cells.

The beta constant-region primer was an equimolar mix of two oligonucleotides covering TRBC1 and TRBC2. The ligated cDNA underwent four PCR rounds using SP2 and nested alpha and beta constant-region primers. In TCRdb, the UMI-ligation and nested PCR reads were re-called with MiXCR into one record per CDR3 protein. The table has roughly 150,000 distinct CDR3 sequences, 20% to 25% seen once. For these receptors, no antigen is known. Sequences were obtained from naive CD4+ T cells from blood. The receptor set was obtained from a human donor in good health.

This clonotype was observed a few times. Relative to the germline gene, one junction end is altered; a read error may explain this. This chain connects TRBV7-7 to TRBJ2-1; tentatively, D is TRBD1 (6 bases). The CDR3 is 14 amino acids. Germline V lookup: CDR1 SSHAT, CDR2 FNYEAQ (reference sequence). CDR3 amino acids: CASSIDSGVGEQFF. The CDR3 DNA is TGTGCTAGCAGCATCGACTCAGGGGTAGGGGAGCAGTTCTTC.

V and J are TRBV6-5 and TRBJ1-5; 7 nucleotides line up with TRBD1. Germline V gene lookup returns CDR1 MNHEY and CDR2 SVGAGI. The V and J ends lost 5 bases and 2 bases, in that order; junction bases with no gene match: 3. The CDR3 contains 14 residues. CDR3: CASSPGTGNQPQHF. CDR3 coding DNA: TGTGCCAGCAGTCCTGGGACAGGCAATCAGCCCCAGCATTTT.

This clonotype was observed a handful of times. V gene TRBV19 combines with J gene TRBJ2-1, with TRBD2 matching over 12 bases. The CDR3 spans 16 residues. With 1 base clipped from V and 4 bases from J, the junction kept 2 bases outside the gene matches. Germline V gene lookup returns CDR1 LNHDA and CDR2 SQIVND (reference sequence). This CDR3 reads CASSIGGTSGYNEQFF. The DNA of the CDR3 is TGTGCCAGTAGTATAGGGGGGACTAGCGGGTACAATGAGCAGTTCTTC.

J is TRBJ1-2 and V is TRBV5-1, with TRBD1 as a possible D gene (5 bases). V was clipped by 0 bases and J by 1 base, with 16 bases between them. The CDR3 sequence is 17 residues long. Germline lookup yields CDR1 SGHRS and CDR2 YFSETQ. The CDR3 here is CASSLVGSDILNYGYTF. The CDR3 nucleotides are TGCGCCAGCAGCTTGGTTGGTTCGGACATACTTAACTATGGCTACACCTTC.

The chain links TRBV27 to TRBJ1-2; D not certain. The CDR3 loop spans 15 amino acids. Germline V gene lookup returns CDR1 MNHEY and CDR2 SMNVEV (reference sequence). Trimming removed 2 bases from V and 0 bases from J, with 10 bases in between. Here the CDR3 DNA reads TGTGCCAGCAGTTTAAGAGTCGGTGCTAACTATGGCTACACCTTC. The encoded protein is CASSLRVGANYGYTF.

The rearrangement links TRBV18 to TRBJ1-1; tentatively, D is TRBD1 (6 bases). V lost 5 bases and J lost 7, with 20 bases in between. The germline V gene has CDR1 KGHSH and CDR2 LQKENI. This CDR3 is 15 amino acids long. CDR3 nucleotides: TGTGCCAGCTCATTCTCCGAGGGGGGGGCGTTTGAAGCTTTCTTT. It encodes CASSFSEGGAFEAFF.